Each of the 29 T cell receptor beta chains below was sequenced from the same sample in a study of T-cell memory formation after mild COVID-19. TCRdb fed the 5' RACE reads into MiXCR, producing one record per CDR3 protein. The sample has roughly 370,000 distinct CDR3 sequences; about a sixth are singletons. The sequencing input was PBMCs or a T cell subset sorted from them (not recorded which). These receptors originate from a young man who had mild COVID-19 (a few samples of this study predate the infection). Cell type and time point are not known.

This clonotype appeared a few times. The rearrangement joins TRBV7-2 to TRBJ2-5, with D unresolved. The CDR3 loop spans 15 amino acids. Trimming took 2 bases from V and 1 from J, leaving 11 bases between them. Germline lookup yields CDR1 SGHTA and CDR2 FQGNSA. The CDR3: CASSLKDLTQETQYF. In nucleotides, the CDR3 is TGTGCCAGCAGCTTAAAGGATCTCACCCAAGAGACCCAGTACTTC.

In this sample, this clonotype turned up a few times. This rearrangement joins TRBV20-1 to TRBJ2-5; 7 bases match TRBD2. CDR3 length: 15 amino acids. V lost 1 base to trimming and J lost 0 bases; unmatched junction nucleotides: 5. Germline V gene sequence: CDR1 DFQATT, CDR2 SNEGSKA (reference sequence). CDR3 region: CSARGTSADQETQYF. DNA of the CDR3: TGCAGTGCTAGAGGAACTAGCGCGGACCAAGAGACCCAGTACTTC.

As to this clonotype: An end of the junction does not agree with germline; a read error may underlie this. This chain links TRBV16 with TRBJ2-3; unclear D gene. CDR3 length: 15 amino acids. CDR1 is KGHSY and CDR2 is FQNENV in the germline V gene. The chain's CDR3 is CASSHPLYSTDTQCF. For the CDR3, the DNA is TGTGCCAGCAGCCACCCTTTGTACAGCACAGATACGCAGTGTTTT.

The chain has TRBV7-8 and TRBJ2-5; D unclear. Germline V gene data show CDR1 as SGHVS and CDR2 as FQNEAQ. CDR3 length: 13 amino acids. Deletions cut 1 base from V and 5 bases from J, with 8 bases between. CDR3 DNA sequence: TGTGCCAGCAGCTTAGGGGCAGTGGAGACCCAGTACTTC. Translation: CASSLGAVETQYF.

This clonotype was recorded at least ten times. V gene TRBV5-1 combines with J gene TRBJ2-5, with 13 positions matching TRBD2. The CDR3 sequence is 17 residues long. Germline V CDR1 and CDR2: SGHRS, YFSETQ. V trimming: 1 base; J trimming: 5 bases; junction bases outside the gene matches: 8. The CDR3 region is CASSLTGLAGLEETQYF. CDR3 nucleotides: TGCGCCAGCAGCTTGACGGGACTAGCGGGGTTGGAGGAGACCCAGTACTTC.

V gene TRBV7-3 combines with J gene TRBJ2-3, with 7 bases aligning to TRBD2. The CDR3 spans 14 residues. V lost 3 bases to trimming and J lost 6 bases; unmatched junction nucleotides: 6. CDR1 is SGHTA, CDR2 FQGTGA, per germline. The CDR3 protein is CASSLEDSGDTQYF. CDR3 nucleotides: TGTGCCAGCAGCTTGGAAGATAGCGGGGATACGCAGTATTTT.

The V gene is TRBV12-3 or TRBV12-4, the J gene TRBJ1-5; D remains ambiguous. The V gene lost 2 bases and the J gene lost 0 bases, with 8 bases spanning the gap. This CDR3 spans 15 amino acids. CDR3 amino acids: CASSLWQYSNQPQHF. The CDR3 DNA follows: TGTGCCAGCAGTTTATGGCAGTATAGCAATCAGCCCCAGCATTTT.

The chain has TRBV5-1 and TRBJ2-5; D not resolved. The V and J ends lost 0 bases and 1 base respectively, with 10 bases between them. Germline V gene data show CDR1 as SGHRS and CDR2 as YFSETQ. The CDR3 is 15 amino acids. Written as DNA, the CDR3 is TGCGCCAGCAGCTTGGCTTCGGAGCGCCAAGAGACCCAGTACTTC. It encodes CASSLASERQETQYF. Variable domain in full (rest from reference TRBV5-1 and TRBJ2-5): KAGVTQTPRYLIKTRGQQVTLSCSPISGHRSVSWYQQTPGQGLQFLFEYFSETQRNKGNFPGRFSGRQFSNSRSEMNVSTLELGDSALYLCASSLASERQETQYFGPGTRLLVL.

A few counts support this clonotype. The V and J genes are TRBV6-5 and TRBJ1-2; D call uncertain. The CDR3 loop spans 12 amino acids. Germline CDR1 reads MNHEY; CDR2 reads SVGAGI. V was shortened by 7 bases and J by 5 bases, with 11 bases between the two germline ends. The CDR3 DNA reads TGTGCCAGCACGGCCGCGGGGTATGGCTACACCTTC. This sequence encodes CASTAAGYGYTF.

The chain joins TRBV25-1 to TRBJ1-6; possible D gene TRBD1, 5 bases. Germline V gene lookup returns CDR1 MGHDK and CDR2 SYGVNS. V lost 11 bases and J lost 7, with 15 bases in between. The CDR3 is made up of 13 amino acids. CDR3 in amino acids: CAARPWGNSPLHF. The CDR3 DNA reads as TGTGCCGCACGCCCCTGGGGGAATTCACCCCTCCACTTT.

This clonotype was counted a few times. The chain's CDR3 is CSAGGGPYEQYV. The CDR3, as DNA: TGCAGTGCTGGCGGGGGACCCTACGAGCAGTACGTC. The V and J genes are TRBV20-1 and TRBJ2-7, with 7 bases identical to TRBD2. Germline assignment: CDR1 DFQATT and CDR2 SNEGSKA (reference sequence). This CDR3 spans 12 amino acids. Trimming took 5 bases from V and 2 from J; bases not matched to a gene: 3.

The genes are TRBV5-4 and TRBJ2-3, with D possibly matching TRBD1 (6 bases). CDR3 length: 15 amino acids. The V gene lost 0 bases and the J gene lost 2 bases, with 10 bases spanning the gap. CDR1 SGHNT and CDR2 YYREEE come from the germline V gene (reference sequence). CDR3 sequence reads: CASSLARGITDTQYF. The DNA for the CDR3 is TGTGCCAGCAGCTTGGCGAGGGGGATCACAGATACGCAGTATTTT.

Only a few counts were recorded for this clonotype. The rearrangement joins TRBV24-1 to TRBJ2-2, with 8 nucleotides matching TRBD1. The CDR3 covers 17 residues. V lost 7 bases to trimming and J lost 6 bases; unmatched junction nucleotides: 15. CDR1 KGHDR and CDR2 SFDVKD come from the germline V gene. The CDR3 sequence is CATSQGQGPFDAGELFF. In DNA form, the CDR3 reads TGTGCCACCAGCCAAGGACAGGGCCCTTTTGATGCCGGGGAGCTGTTTTTT.

This clonotype occurred many times. The chain uses TRBV4-3 and TRBJ1-2, with D unclear. Germline V gene sequence: CDR1 LGHNA, CDR2 YSLEER. The CDR3 spans 14 residues. The ends were cut back, 0 bases at V and 8 bases at J, with 13 bases in the middle. The CDR3 DNA sequence: TGCGCCAGCAGCCAAGATGCCCAGGAAAGGGGCTACACCTTC. This encodes CASSQDAQERGYTF.

This sequence joins TRBV6-2 or TRBV6-3 and TRBJ2-7; no clear D gene. The CDR3 runs to 10 residues. V gave up 8 bases and J gave up 2 bases, with 4 bases separating them. From germline, CDR1 is MNHEY and CDR2 SVGEGT. CDR3 in DNA: TGTGCCAGCGGTCCCTACGAGCAGTACTTC. Amino acids: CASGPYEQYF.

The V and J genes are TRBV3-1 and TRBJ2-7; no reliable D call. Germline V gene sequence: CDR1 LGHDT, CDR2 YNNKEL (reference sequence). CDR3 length equals 12 residues. The V end was cut by 5 bases, the J end by 5 bases, with 10 bases between. The CDR3, as DNA: TGTGCCAGCAGCAGAAATCTCAACGAGCAGTACTTC. It is translated as CASSRNLNEQYF.

This clonotype was picked up a small number of times. The chain carries TRBV9 and TRBJ2-1; 8 nucleotides align to TRBD2. This CDR3 region has 14 residues. From germline, CDR1 is SGDLS and CDR2 YYNGEE. The junction had 4 bases not matched to a gene; V was cut back by 6 bases and J by 2 bases. This CDR3 is CASTGGGPYNEQFF. CDR3 bases: TGTGCCAGCACCGGCGGGGGGCCCTACAATGAGCAGTTCTTC.

At least ten counts were recorded for this clonotype. This chain uses TRBV5-1 with TRBJ2-7; D not resolved. Trimming took off 0 bases at V and 3 bases at J, with 10 bases between the two ends. The CDR3 is made up of 14 amino acids. Germline loops: CDR1 SGHRS, CDR2 YFSETQ. CDR3 protein: CASSLGTSFYEQYF. CDR3 in DNA: TGCGCCAGCAGCTTGGGTACAAGTTTCTACGAGCAGTACTTC. The full variable domain, with the rest looked up from reference TRBV5-1 and TRBJ2-7, is KAGVTQTPRYLIKTRGQQVTLSCSPISGHRSVSWYQQTPGQGLQFLFEYFSETQRNKGNFPGRFSGRQFSNSRSEMNVSTLELGDSALYLCASSLGTSFYEQYFGPGTRLTVT.

J is TRBJ1-2 and V is TRBV7-2; 8 bases align to TRBD1. Germline values: CDR1 SGHTA, CDR2 FQGNSA. With V trimmed by 5 bases and J by 4 bases, 9 bases remained unmatched. The CDR3 extends over 15 amino acids. The CDR3 nucleotides read TGTGCCAGCAGCCCTGCGACAGGGGACCCCTATGGCTACACCTTC. Its translation: CASSPATGDPYGYTF.

The chain employs TRBV5-1 and TRBJ2-2, with D maybe TRBD2 (6 bases). The V end lost 4 bases, the J end lost 4 bases, and 14 bases lay between the germline ends. Looked up from germline, CDR1 is SGHRS and CDR2 is YFSETQ. The CDR3 length is 15 residues. The CDR3 DNA follows: TGCGCCAGCAGCAAGTCGGGGCGGGGCACCGGGGAGCTGTTTTTT. This gives the protein CASSKSGRGTGELFF.

This clonotype was detected only a few times. The genes are TRBV6-1 and TRBJ1-1; 10 bases fit TRBD1. The V segment lost 10 bases and the J segment 5 bases; nucleotides outside the gene matches: 13. The CDR3 has 15 residues. Germline V gives CDR1 MNHNS, CDR2 SASEGT. The DNA of the CDR3 is TGTGCCATCTCGACAGGGGGCCGAGGGAGGACTGAAGCTTTCTTT. It codes for CAISTGGRGRTEAFF.

This clonotype was observed many times. The rearrangement uses TRBV6-6 and TRBJ2-1; D unclear. This CDR3 has 15 amino acids. V was clipped by 0 bases and J by 9 bases, with 15 bases between them. Per the germline V gene, CDR1 is MNHNY and CDR2 is SVGAGI (reference sequence). The CDR3: CASSYSTDAEVEQFF. The CDR3 nucleotides read TGTGCCAGCAGTTACTCCACCGATGCCGAGGTTGAGCAGTTCTTC.

J is TRBJ2-7 and V is TRBV6-5, with 11 bases lining up with TRBD1. The CDR3 spans 15 residues. CDR1 is MNHEY, CDR2 SVGAGI, per germline. After removal of 5 bases from V and 4 bases from J, the junction contained 7 bases not matched to a gene. The CDR3: CASSRSGTGGYEQYF. The DNA for the CDR3 is TGTGCCAGCAGTCGTTCCGGGACAGGGGGATACGAGCAGTACTTC.

This sequence joins TRBV6-5 and TRBJ1-2, with D possibly TRBD1 on 6 matching bases. V gave up 5 bases and J gave up 8 bases, with 12 bases separating them. Germline CDR1 reads MNHEY; CDR2 reads SVGAGI. This CDR3 has 12 amino acids. CDR3 bases: TGTGCCAGCAGTGCCCGGGGGGGCGGCTACACCTTC. This codes for CASSARGGGYTF.

This clonotype was detected only a few times. CDR3 nucleotide sequence: TGTGCCAGCAGCTTACTTTCAGGGAAGGTCGGGGAGCTGTTTTTT. Protein: CASSLLSGKVGELFF. The J gene is TRBJ2-2, the V gene TRBV7-3; weak D call: TRBD1 (5 bases). Per germline, CDR1 SGHTA and CDR2 FQGTGA. This CDR3 has 15 amino acids. Between the trimmed V and J ends, which lost 2 bases and 7 bases, there was a span of 14 bases. The whole variable domain, remainder taken from reference TRBV7-3 and TRBJ2-2, is GAGVSQTPSNKVTEKGKYVELRCDPISGHTALYWYRQSLGQGPEFLIYFQGTGAADDSGLPNDRFFAVRPEGSVSTLKIQRTERGDSAVYLCASSLLSGKVGELFFGEGSRLTVL.

This clonotype was detected only a few times. The chain couples TRBV5-4 to TRBJ2-7; TRBD2 agrees at 10 bases. After removal of 5 bases from V and 6 bases from J, the junction contained 8 bases not matched to a gene. CDR3 length: 14 amino acids. The germline gives CDR1 SGHNT, CDR2 YYREEE (reference sequence). CDR3 coding DNA: TGTGCCAGCAGAACTAGCGGGGATCCTTCCGAGCAGTACTTC. Its translation: CASRTSGDPSEQYF.

The V and J genes are TRBV5-1 and TRBJ2-7, with TRBD1 identical over 11 bases. The CDR3 contains 15 residues. Germline CDR1 is SGHRS and CDR2 is YFSETQ. J was trimmed by 4 bases and V by 4 bases; bases with no gene match: 7. CDR3 nucleotide sequence: TGCGCCAGCAGCCCCGAGGACAGGGGGCGATACGAGCAGTACTTC. Translating it yields CASSPEDRGRYEQYF.

The chain carries TRBV18 and TRBJ2-5; 9 nucleotides align to TRBD1. V trimming: 3 bases; J trimming: 5 bases; junction bases outside the gene matches: 7. The CDR3 covers 15 residues. Germline V gives CDR1 KGHSH, CDR2 LQKENI. The CDR3 sequence is CASSPGTGSAETQYF. In DNA form, the CDR3 reads TGTGCCAGCTCACCCGGGACAGGGTCGGCGGAGACCCAGTACTTC.

V gene TRBV20-1 combines with J gene TRBJ2-7; D unclear. The CDR3 contains 13 residues. Germline V lookup: CDR1 DFQATT, CDR2 SNEGSKA (reference sequence). Trimming pared 2 bases from V and 0 bases from J, leaving 8 bases between. The CDR3 nucleotides read TGCAGTGCTAGAACACTCAACTCCTACGAGCAGTACTTC. It codes for CSARTLNSYEQYF.